Sequencing of this TCR beta chain was carried out in a study of cytotoxic CD8 clonotypes in ibrutinib-treated CLL. Libraries were prepared by immunoSEQ multiplex PCR; TCRdb keeps only in-frame clonotypes and omits some of them. The repertoire holds around 70,000 clones, with less than 95% as singletons. The clonotype was recovered from a human donor with chronic lymphocytic leukemia. Source: PBMCs, taken after 12 months of ibrutinib treatment.

In DNA form, the CDR3 reads TGCAGCGTCTGGATCAGCACAGATACGCAGTATTTT. Its protein product is CSVWISTDTQYF. The V gene is TRBV29-1, the J gene TRBJ2-3; no firm D call. Per germline, CDR1 SQVTM and CDR2 ANQGSEA. The CDR3 is made up of 12 amino acids. V was pared by 6 bases and J by 0 bases, with 7 bases between.